This is a list of T cell receptor beta chains from one sample in a study of blood T cell repertoires in COVID-19. Some clones are missing from TCRdb's copy, which holds only in-frame ones; the method was immunoSEQ multiplex PCR. Here the sample spans roughly 260,000 clones, about 89% being singletons. Sequencing used PBMCs or T cells enriched from blood (not recorded which). The receptors were sampled from a woman younger than 30 who had recovered from COVID-19. Each CDR3 is given with its conserved first and last residue. A D gene is named only where the DNA matches it firmly. For some rows the clone size is stated as once, few or many, or as a class when expanded; others skip it.

d_gene: TRBD1; j_gene: TRBJ1-2; v_gene: TRBV11-2; len: 16; abundance: .; CDR3nt: TGTGCCAGCAGCTCTTACGGGACAGGGGACGGCTATGGCTACACCTTC; CDR3aa: CASSSYGTGDGYGYTF
d_gene: TRBD2; j_gene: TRBJ2-2; v_gene: TRBV2; len: 14; abundance: .; CDR3nt: TGTGCCAGCACACTAGCGGGAATAACCGGGGAGCTGTTTTTT; CDR3aa: CASTLAGITGELFF
d_gene: TRBD1; j_gene: TRBJ1-4; v_gene: TRBV3-1/TRBV3-2; len: 18; abundance: .; CDR3nt: TGTGCCAGCAGCCAAGCCCAAATCGTCGACAGGGATGGAGAAAAACTGTTTTTT; CDR3aa: CASSQAQIVDRDGEKLFF
d_gene: .; j_gene: TRBJ1-2; v_gene: TRBV28; len: 13; abundance: .; CDR3nt: TGTGCCAGCAGTTCCCAAGTCGCGTATGGCTACACCTTC; CDR3aa: CASSSQVAYGYTF
d_gene: TRBD1; j_gene: TRBJ1-1; v_gene: TRBV19; len: 18; abundance: few; CDR3nt: TGTGCCAGTAGTATAGATCGGGACAGGGGGGCTATGAACACTGAAGCTTTCTTT; CDR3aa: CASSIDRDRGAMNTEAFF
d_gene: .; j_gene: TRBJ2-2; v_gene: TRBV5-1; len: 15; abundance: .; CDR3nt: TGCGCCAGCAGCTTGGAAAACAGAAACACCGGGGAGCTGTTTTTT; CDR3aa: CASSLENRNTGELFF
d_gene: .; j_gene: TRBJ2-3; v_gene: TRBV5-4; len: 14; abundance: .; CDR3nt: TGTGCCAGCCGAATGGAGTATGGTCCAGATACGCAGTATTTT; CDR3aa: CASRMEYGPDTQYF
d_gene: .; j_gene: TRBJ2-5; v_gene: TRBV7-7; len: 14; abundance: once; CDR3nt: TGTGCCAGCAGCTTAGGGGGAGTGGGGGAGACCCAGTACTTC; CDR3aa: CASSLGGVGETQYF
d_gene: TRBD2; j_gene: TRBJ2-1; v_gene: TRBV28; len: 16; abundance: .; CDR3nt: TGTGCCAGCAGTTACCAGGGACTAGCGGGAGGCAATGAGCAGTTCTTC; CDR3aa: CASSYQGLAGGNEQFF
d_gene: .; j_gene: TRBJ2-7; v_gene: TRBV3-1/TRBV3-2; len: 11; abundance: .; CDR3nt: TGTGCCAGCAGCCATAGAGACGAGCAGTACTTC; CDR3aa: CASSHRDEQYF
d_gene: TRBD1; j_gene: TRBJ2-7; v_gene: TRBV5-5; len: 17; abundance: .; CDR3nt: TGTGCCAGCAGCCCGTGGGTATGGGGACAGTACTCCTACGAGCAGTACTTC; CDR3aa: CASSPWVWGQYSYEQYF
d_gene: .; j_gene: TRBJ1-2; v_gene: TRBV10-3; len: 14; abundance: once; CDR3nt: TGTGCCACTAGGACAGCTGGGGTTAACTATGGCTACACCTTC; CDR3aa: CATRTAGVNYGYTF
d_gene: TRBD1; j_gene: TRBJ1-2; v_gene: TRBV5-4; len: 12; abundance: .; CDR3nt: TGTGCCAGCAGTTGGGACAGTCTTGGCTACACCTTC; CDR3aa: CASSWDSLGYTF
d_gene: TRBD1; j_gene: TRBJ1-2; v_gene: TRBV27; len: 15; abundance: .; CDR3nt: TGTGCCAGCAGTTTAAGCTCCGACAGGGGGCCTGGCTACACCTTC; CDR3aa: CASSLSSDRGPGYTF
d_gene: .; j_gene: TRBJ2-7; v_gene: TRBV11-3; len: 11; abundance: .; CDR3nt: TGTGCCACCCGGGGGACGGGCGAGCAGTACTTC; CDR3aa: CATRGTGEQYF
d_gene: TRBD1; j_gene: TRBJ2-2; v_gene: TRBV5-1; len: 15; abundance: once; CDR3nt: TGCGCCAGCGGAAGGACAGGGATGAACACCGGGGAGCTGTTTTTT; CDR3aa: CASGRTGMNTGELFF
d_gene: TRBD2; j_gene: TRBJ2-1; v_gene: TRBV11-3; len: 14; abundance: .; CDR3nt: TGTGCCAGCAAAAGCGGGGGGCCCAACAATGAGCAGTTCTTC; CDR3aa: CASKSGGPNNEQFF
d_gene: TRBD1; j_gene: TRBJ2-2; v_gene: TRBV7-3; len: 17; abundance: .; CDR3nt: TGTGCCAGCAGCTTAATAGGGACAGGGGCCAACAGCGGGGAGCTGTTTTTT; CDR3aa: CASSLIGTGANSGELFF
d_gene: TRBD2; j_gene: TRBJ2-3; v_gene: TRBV7-2; len: 16; abundance: .; CDR3nt: TGTGCCAGCAGCTCGAGGATACTAGCGGGGGGTGATACGCAGTATTTT; CDR3aa: CASSSRILAGGDTQYF
d_gene: TRBD2; j_gene: TRBJ2-7; v_gene: TRBV5-1; len: 14; abundance: .; CDR3nt: TGCGCCAGCAGCTTGGGCGGGGGGGACGACGAGCAGTACTTC; CDR3aa: CASSLGGGDDEQYF
d_gene: .; j_gene: TRBJ1-4; v_gene: TRBV6-5; len: 15; abundance: .; CDR3nt: TGTGCCAGCAGTTCGCAGGGCCTTGGTAATGAAAAACTGTTTTTT; CDR3aa: CASSSQGLGNEKLFF
d_gene: .; j_gene: TRBJ1-1; v_gene: TRBV5-1; len: 14; abundance: once; CDR3nt: TGCGCCAGCAGCCTGACAAGCATGAACACTGAAGCTTTCTTT; CDR3aa: CASSLTSMNTEAFF
d_gene: TRBD2; j_gene: TRBJ2-5; v_gene: TRBV30; len: 12; abundance: once; CDR3nt: TGTGCCTGGACTAGCGGCCCGGAGACCCAGTACTTC; CDR3aa: CAWTSGPETQYF
d_gene: TRBD1; j_gene: TRBJ1-5; v_gene: TRBV6-2/TRBV6-3; len: 18; abundance: .; CDR3nt: TGTGCCAGCAGTCCCACGACCGACAGGGCTAATAGCAATCAGCCCCAGCATTTT; CDR3aa: CASSPTTDRANSNQPQHF
d_gene: TRBD1; j_gene: TRBJ2-5; v_gene: TRBV5-4; len: 14; abundance: .; CDR3nt: TGTGCCAGCAGCTCCCGGACAGGGGAAGAGACCCAGTACTTC; CDR3aa: CASSSRTGEETQYF
d_gene: .; j_gene: TRBJ1-6; v_gene: TRBV7-6; len: 13; abundance: few; CDR3nt: TGTGCCAGCAGCTTAGAGGGGAATTCACCCCTCCACTTT; CDR3aa: CASSLEGNSPLHF
d_gene: TRBD2; j_gene: TRBJ2-1; v_gene: TRBV24-1; len: 17; abundance: .; CDR3nt: TGTGCCACCAGTGATTTGACTAGCGGGGTCCCTAACAATGAGCAGTTCTTC; CDR3aa: CATSDLTSGVPNNEQFF